Following are 8 T cell receptor beta chains from one sample sequenced in a study of blood T cells in healthy people across ages. Primed by a sample-barcoded 5' primer and a J-beta primer mix, a second PCR proceeded for roughly 7 to 11 cycles. TCRdb fed the 5' RACE reads into MiXCR, producing one record per CDR3 protein. Of about 2 million distinct CDR3 sequences listed, around 48% were seen once; the top ten hold roughly 2.1%. The sample was blood. These receptors were taken from a woman between 40 and 55 years old in good health.

The chain combines TRBV27 with TRBJ2-7; D is perhaps TRBD2 (5 bases). The CDR3 extends over 16 amino acids. Deletions cut 4 bases from V and 0 bases from J, with 16 bases between. The V gene's germline CDR1 is MNHEY and CDR2 SMNVEV (reference sequence). The CDR3 loop reads CASSSSQTGVSYEQYF. Here the CDR3 DNA reads TGTGCCAGCAGTTCCTCCCAGACCGGGGTCTCCTACGAGCAGTACTTC.

The table lists this clonotype with many counts. This chain joins TRBV29-1 and TRBJ2-7; TRBD1 matches at 10 bases. CDR3 size: 16 residues. Losses at the gene ends were 4 bases for V and 1 base for J; bases not matched to a gene: 10. Germline V gene lookup returns CDR1 SQVTM and CDR2 ANQGSEA. CDR3 loop: CSVGGLTGGLSYEQYF. The CDR3 DNA reads as TGCAGCGTTGGGGGCCTGACAGGGGGCCTTTCCTACGAGCAGTACTTC.

The chain uses TRBV27 and TRBJ2-5; 16 bases map to TRBD2. CDR1 and CDR2 from the germline V gene are MNHEY and SMNVEV (reference sequence). CDR3 length: 18 amino acids. V was pared by 5 bases and J by 4 bases, with 10 bases of the junction left unmatched. The DNA for the CDR3 is TGTGCCAGCAGTCCCTATGGGACTAGCGGGGGGGTAGGAGAGACCCAGTACTTC. Its protein is CASSPYGTSGGVGETQYF.

CDR3 DNA sequence: TGTGCCATCAGTGCCAGGGACAGGGGTCTGCATGGCTACACCTTC. Translated: CAISARDRGLHGYTF. The rearrangement joins TRBV10-3 to TRBJ1-2; 10 bases map to TRBD1. This CDR3 region has 15 residues. Per germline, CDR1 ENHRY and CDR2 SYGVKD. Trimming took 4 bases from V and 6 from J; bases not matched to a gene: 8.

The chain links TRBV27 to TRBJ2-7; possibly TRBD2 for D (6 bases). The CDR3 sequence is 13 residues long. Germline values: CDR1 MNHEY, CDR2 SMNVEV (reference sequence). V gave up 3 bases and J gave up 7 bases, with 13 bases separating them. The CDR3 protein is CASSFRGLKEQYF. In DNA, the CDR3 is TGTGCCAGCAGTTTTAGGGGACTGAAGGAGCAGTACTTC.

The chain recombines TRBV28 with TRBJ2-1; D perhaps matches TRBD2 (5 bases). Looked up from germline, CDR1 is MDHEN and CDR2 is SYDVKM. V shed 8 bases and J shed 10 bases, with 18 bases lying between them. The CDR3 totals 13 residues. CDR3 sequence reads: CASESSRVYEQFF. CDR3 coding DNA: TGTGCCAGCGAATCCTCGAGGGTATACGAGCAGTTCTTC.

V gene TRBV20-1 combines with J gene TRBJ2-3; tentatively, D is TRBD1 (6 bases). The V end lost 5 bases, the J end lost 0 bases, and 15 bases lay between the germline ends. The germline V gene has CDR1 DFQATT and CDR2 SNEGSKA (reference sequence). This CDR3 comprises 15 residues. The CDR3 DNA reads TGCAGTGCTGAACCAGACAGGATTAGCACAGATACGCAGTATTTT. This codes for CSAEPDRISTDTQYF.

The chain carries TRBV27 and TRBJ2-1; D gene unclear. V lost 5 bases, J lost 0 bases, and 5 bases lay in between. This CDR3 spans 13 amino acids. Germline V CDR1 and CDR2: MNHEY, SMNVEV (reference sequence). The CDR3 protein is CASSQNSYNEQFF. CDR3 nucleotides: TGTGCCAGCAGTCAAAACTCCTACAATGAGCAGTTCTTC.